Detailed here is one T cell receptor (beta chain). The data were taken from a study of T cells in Graves' hyperthyroidism and ophthalmopathy. It was 8.5 to 10 ml of fresh peripheral blood that supplied the PBMCs. RNA transcripts gave rise to amplified TCR beta CDR3 regions. The study used the HTBI primer set for a first-round RT-PCR of the TCR CDR3. TCRdb itself ran the multiplex PCR reads through MiXCR, one entry per CDR3 protein. The sample has nearly 600,000 distinct CDR3 sequences, approximately 15% seen once. The germline gives CDR1 SGHTA, CDR2 FQGNSA. Trimming cost V 5 bases and J 5 bases; bases outside gene matches: 10. This CDR3 region has 15 residues.

Sequencing used blood. The genes are TRBV7-2 and TRBJ2-7, with 9 positions matching TRBD2. The sequence derives from a woman aged 18 to 35 with Graves' ophthalmopathy. Here the CDR3 DNA reads TGTGCCAGCAGCCAAGCGGGAGGCCTTATGGACGAGCAGTACTTC. This sequence encodes CASSQAGGLMDEQYF.